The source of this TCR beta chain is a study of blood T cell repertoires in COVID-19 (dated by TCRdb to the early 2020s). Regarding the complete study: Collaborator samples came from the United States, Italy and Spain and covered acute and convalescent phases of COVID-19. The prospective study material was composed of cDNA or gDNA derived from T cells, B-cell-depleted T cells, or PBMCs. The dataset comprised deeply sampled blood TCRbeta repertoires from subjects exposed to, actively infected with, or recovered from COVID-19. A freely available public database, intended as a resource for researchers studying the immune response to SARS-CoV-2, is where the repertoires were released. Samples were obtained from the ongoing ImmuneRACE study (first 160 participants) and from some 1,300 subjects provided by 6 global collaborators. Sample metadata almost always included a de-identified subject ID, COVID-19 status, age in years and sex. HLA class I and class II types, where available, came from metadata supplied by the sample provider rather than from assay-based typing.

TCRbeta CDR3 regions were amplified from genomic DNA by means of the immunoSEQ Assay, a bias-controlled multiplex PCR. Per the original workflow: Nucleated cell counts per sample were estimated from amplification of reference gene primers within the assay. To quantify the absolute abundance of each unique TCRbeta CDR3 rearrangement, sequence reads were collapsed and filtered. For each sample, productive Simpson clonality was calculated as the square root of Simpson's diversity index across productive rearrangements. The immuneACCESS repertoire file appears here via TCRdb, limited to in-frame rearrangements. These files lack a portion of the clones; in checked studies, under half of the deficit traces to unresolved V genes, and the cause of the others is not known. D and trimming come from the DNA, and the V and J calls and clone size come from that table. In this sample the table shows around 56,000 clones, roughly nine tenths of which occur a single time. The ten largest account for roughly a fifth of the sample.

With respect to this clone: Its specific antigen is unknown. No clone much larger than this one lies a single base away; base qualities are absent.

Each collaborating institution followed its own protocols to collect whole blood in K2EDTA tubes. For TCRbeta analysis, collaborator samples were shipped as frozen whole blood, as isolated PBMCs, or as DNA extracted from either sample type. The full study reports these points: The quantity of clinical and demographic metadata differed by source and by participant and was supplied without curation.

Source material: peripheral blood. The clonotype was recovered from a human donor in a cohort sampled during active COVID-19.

CDR3 protein: CASSRDRGPSYEQYF. In nucleotides, the sequence is TGTGCCAGCAGCCGGGACAGGGGTCCCTCCTACGAGCAGTACTTC. The chain links TRBV27 with TRBJ2-7; TRBD1 fits 10 bases in the junction. V is pruned by 6 bases and J by 0 bases, leaving 5 bases of the junction without a gene match. The CDR3 numbers 15 residues from cysteine through phenylalanine. Kept here is only the CDR3 DNA, which spans 45 bases and is read in frame from base 1. CDR1 is given as MNHEY and CDR2 as SMNVEV, both from the germline V gene (reference sequence).